The 27 T cell receptor beta chains below were found in one sample sequenced in a study of blood T cell repertoires in COVID-19. Using immunoSEQ multiplex PCR, the repertoire was profiled, and TCRdb retains in-frame clones only, with some absent. The top ten clones hold about 2% of a sample with 250,000 to 350,000 clones, about nine tenths of them seen once. Sample: peripheral blood. The receptors here all came from a woman in her 30s with COVID-19, enrolled during active disease.

The rearrangement uses TRBV28 and TRBJ2-7, with D possibly being TRBD1 (7 bases). Germline V gene lookup returns CDR1 MDHEN and CDR2 SYDVKM. Trimming removed 3 bases from V and 12 bases from J, with 15 bases in between. CDR3 length: 12 amino acids. As DNA, the CDR3 is TGTGCCAGCAGTTTCCCAGGGGGGACAAGGTACTTC. Translated: CASSFPGGTRYF.

The chain recombines TRBV5-1 with TRBJ2-3, with 9 bases lining up with TRBD2. Trimming removed 3 bases from V and 3 bases from J; junction bases left unmatched: 8. CDR3 length: 16 amino acids. CDR1 is SGHRS and CDR2 is YFSETQ in the germline V gene. The CDR3 DNA follows: TGCGCCAGCAGCTGGGGGTATAGCGGGAGTACAGATACGCAGTATTTT. This gives the protein CASSWGYSGSTDTQYF.

V and J are TRBV19 and TRBJ2-2, with TRBD2 as a possible D gene (5 bases). The CDR3 covers 14 residues. V shed 0 bases and J shed 4 bases, with 6 bases lying between them. CDR1 and CDR2 (germline): LNHDA, SQIVND (reference sequence). For the CDR3, the DNA is TGTGCCAGTAGTATAGATGGGAGCACCGGGGAGCTGTTTTTT. Its protein is CASSIDGSTGELFF.

This sequence joins TRBV5-6 and TRBJ1-1, with 9 bases that match TRBD1. Germline CDR1 SGHDT, CDR2 YYEEEE. With V trimmed by 4 bases and J by 4 bases, 5 bases remained unmatched. The CDR3 consists of 14 residues. CDR3 loop: CASSLDRGGTEAFF. CDR3 DNA: TGTGCCAGCAGCCTGGACAGGGGTGGCACTGAAGCTTTCTTT.

The genes are TRBV30 and TRBJ1-4, with D tentatively TRBD1 (5 bases). Germline CDR1 reads GTSNPN; CDR2 reads SVGIG (reference sequence). V was pared by 2 bases and J by 5 bases, with 15 bases between. The CDR3 loop spans 15 amino acids. The CDR3 region is CAWSNGAKGNEKLFF. For the CDR3, the DNA is TGTGCCTGGAGTAATGGGGCCAAGGGCAATGAAAAACTGTTTTTT.

The V gene is TRBV5-4, the J gene TRBJ2-5, with 7 bases aligning to TRBD2. The CDR3 has 15 residues. The J segment lost 2 bases and the V segment lost 0 bases, leaving 4 bases of the junction unmatched. CDR1 is SGHNT, CDR2 YYREEE, per germline (reference sequence). CDR3 nucleotides: TGTGCCAGCAGCTTGGTAACGGGAGGACAAGAGACCCAGTACTTC. Amino acid sequence: CASSLVTGGQETQYF. The whole variable domain, remainder taken from reference TRBV5-4 and TRBJ2-5, is ETGVTQSPTHLIKTRGQQVTLRCSSQSGHNTVSWYQQALGQGPQFIFQYYREEENGRGNFPPRFSGLQFPNYSSELNVNALELDDSALYLCASSLVTGGQETQYFGPGTRLLVL.

V usage is TRBV2 and J usage is TRBJ1-3; 8 bases map to TRBD1. Germline V gives CDR1 SNHLY, CDR2 FYNNEI. Germline trimming cut 4 bases from V and 4 bases from J; bases unmatched to any gene: 6. The CDR3 spans 15 residues. CDR3 DNA: TGTGCCAGCAGTGGGGACAGGCTCCCGGGAAACACCATATATTTT. Protein product: CASSGDRLPGNTIYF.

The chain carries TRBV3-1 (or the pseudogene TRBV3-2) and TRBJ1-1; D is possibly TRBD1 (6 bases). The ends were cut back, 0 bases at V and 1 base at J, with 18 bases in the middle. From germline, CDR1 is LGHDT and CDR2 YNNKEL (reference sequence). The CDR3 is 18 residues long. The CDR3 spells CASSQETFGGAENTEAFF. CDR3 bases: TGTGCCAGCAGCCAAGAGACCTTTGGGGGGGCCGAGAACACTGAAGCTTTCTTT.

The chain is built from TRBV7-3 and TRBJ2-1; 10 bases fit TRBD2. The germline CDR1 and CDR2 sequences are SGHTA and FQGTGA. Germline trimming cut 5 bases from V and 0 bases from J; bases unmatched to any gene: 10. The CDR3 length is 18 residues. In DNA, the CDR3 is TGTGCCAGCAGCCCATCCGGCCTAGCGGGAGACTCCTACAATGAGCAGTTCTTC. This sequence encodes CASSPSGLAGDSYNEQFF.

This sequence joins TRBV5-1 and TRBJ1-1; 7 nucleotides match TRBD1. Trimming at V came to 4 bases and at J to 1 base, leaving 10 bases not matched to a gene. Germline lookup yields CDR1 SGHRS and CDR2 YFSETQ. The CDR3 length is 16 residues. CDR3 loop: CASSTQQGFGNTEAFF. CDR3 DNA: TGCGCCAGCAGCACCCAACAGGGGTTCGGGAACACTGAAGCTTTCTTT.

This chain uses TRBV25-1 with TRBJ2-1, with TRBD1 matching 8 bases. This CDR3 is 15 amino acids long. With V trimmed by 10 bases and J by 6 bases, 14 bases remained unmatched. Germline V lookup: CDR1 MGHDK, CDR2 SYGVNS. CDR3 bases: TGTGCCACCTACCTCTCAGGGGGCGCGGGCAATGAGCAGTTCTTC. It translates to CATYLSGGAGNEQFF.

The chain has TRBV18 and TRBJ2-7, with 7 bases matching TRBD2. The V gene end was trimmed by 3 bases and the J gene end by 5 bases; junction bases not matched to a gene: 7. Per germline, CDR1 KGHSH and CDR2 LQKENI. The CDR3 has 14 amino acids. The chain's CDR3 is CASSPSLGGNEQYF. The CDR3 region has the DNA TGTGCCAGCTCACCCTCGTTGGGGGGGAACGAGCAGTACTTC.

The gene calls are TRBV18 and TRBJ2-1, with a weak D call TRBD1 (6 bases). This CDR3 has 13 amino acids. CDR1 KGHSH and CDR2 LQKENI come from the germline V gene. The ends were cut back, 6 bases at V and 5 bases at J, with 11 bases in the middle. Here the CDR3 DNA reads TGTGCCAGCTCCCAACAGGGCAACAATGAGCAGTTCTTC. This encodes CASSQQGNNEQFF.

The chain recombines TRBV5-1 with TRBJ2-5, with 8 positions matching TRBD2. There are 14 residues in the CDR3. V lost 3 bases and J lost 5; bases outside the gene matches: 6. Germline V gene sequence: CDR1 SGHRS, CDR2 YFSETQ. In DNA, the CDR3 is TGCGCCAGCAGCTCCTTAGCGGGAAGCGAGACCCAGTACTTC. The encoded protein is CASSSLAGSETQYF.

The V call is TRBV28, the J call TRBJ2-7; TRBD1 agrees at 10 bases. Germline CDR1 reads MDHEN; CDR2 reads SYDVKM. J was trimmed by 7 bases and V by 10 bases; bases with no gene match: 13. The CDR3 sequence is 14 residues long. CDR3 nucleotide sequence: TGTGCCACCGTTCCAGGGACAGGGGTCGAAGAGCAGTACTTC. It yields the protein CATVPGTGVEEQYF.

The CDR3 loop reads CASSLGSPYSNQPQHF. CDR3 nucleotides: TGTGCCAGCAGCTTAGGCAGTCCATATAGCAATCAGCCCCAGCATTTT. The rearrangement links TRBV7-8 to TRBJ1-5, with D hard to call. V was trimmed by 1 base and J by 0 bases, leaving 10 bases between them. This CDR3 contains 16 residues. Per germline, CDR1 SGHVS and CDR2 FQNEAQ.

This sequence joins TRBV2 and TRBJ1-1; D is ambiguous. Germline V gene data show CDR1 as SNHLY and CDR2 as FYNNEI. The CDR3 has 13 residues. Trimming pared 0 bases from V and 7 bases from J, leaving 9 bases between. CDR3 sequence: CASSEAVRVEAFF. CDR3 DNA sequence: TGTGCCAGCAGTGAAGCTGTGAGGGTTGAAGCTTTCTTT.

This clone was observed once. V and J are TRBV2 and TRBJ2-7; D possibly corresponds to TRBD2 (6 bases). CDR1 is SNHLY, CDR2 FYNNEI, per germline. V was clipped by 8 bases and J by 0 bases, with 14 bases between them. CDR3 length equals 14 residues. The CDR3 coding sequence is TGTGCCAGCTGCCGGGACTCCAACTCCTACGAGCAGTACTTC. Protein: CASCRDSNSYEQYF.

This clone has just one count. This sequence joins TRBV18 and TRBJ1-1; TRBD1 might be the D (5 bases). V lost 6 bases, J lost 1 base, and 6 bases lay in between. The CDR3 length is 12 residues. The germline CDR1 and CDR2 sequences are KGHSH and LQKENI. This CDR3 reads CASSDTNTEAFF. The DNA of the CDR3 is TGTGCCAGCTCGGACACGAACACTGAAGCTTTCTTT.

The table lists this clone with a count of one. V gene TRBV16 combines with J gene TRBJ1-2; 9 positions agree with TRBD1. CDR3 length: 18 amino acids. Germline trimming cut 4 bases from V and 2 bases from J; bases unmatched to any gene: 14. Germline V CDR1 and CDR2: KGHSY, FQNENV. CDR3 sequence (DNA): TGTGCCAGCAGCCTGCAGACAGGGGGTGCGGTCGGCAACTATGGCTACACCTTC. Encoded protein: CASSLQTGGAVGNYGYTF.

V usage is TRBV15 and J usage is TRBJ2-3; D is possibly TRBD2 (6 bases). The CDR3 runs to 14 residues. CDR1 and CDR2 (germline): LNHNV, YYDKDF (reference sequence). The V end was cut by 0 bases, the J end by 3 bases, with 7 bases between. Here the CDR3 reads CATSRDGGTDTQYF. The CDR3 DNA follows: TGTGCCACCAGCAGAGATGGGGGGACAGATACGCAGTATTTT.

The gene calls are TRBV10-3 and TRBJ1-1, with 8 bases matching TRBD1. The CDR3 contains 14 residues. The V and J ends lost 2 bases and 6 bases, in that order; junction bases with no gene match: 5. Germline values: CDR1 ENHRY, CDR2 SYGVKD. CDR3 protein: CAISERDRSSEAFF. CDR3 nucleotides: TGTGCCATCAGTGAGCGGGACAGGTCGTCTGAAGCTTTCTTT.

The V and J genes are TRBV3-1 (or the pseudogene TRBV3-2) and TRBJ2-7, with 11 bases aligning to TRBD1. Per germline, CDR1 LGHDT and CDR2 YNNKEL (reference sequence). The V and J ends lost 0 bases and 3 bases, in that order; junction bases with no gene match: 4. The CDR3 totals 16 residues. The CDR3 sequence: CASSQDLGTGGYEQYF. For the CDR3, the DNA is TGTGCCAGCAGCCAAGATTTAGGGACAGGGGGCTACGAGCAGTACTTC.

The gene calls are TRBV10-2 and TRBJ1-1, with D hard to call. The ends were cut back, 6 bases at V and 9 bases at J, with 11 bases in the middle. The germline gives CDR1 WSHSY, CDR2 SAAADI. The CDR3 length is 11 residues. This CDR3 is CASRQALQAFF. CDR3 nucleotides: TGCGCCAGCAGACAAGCGTTGCAAGCTTTCTTT.

CDR3: CASSAGTANSNQPQHF. The CDR3 region has the DNA TGTGCCAGCAGCGCCGGGACAGCTAATAGCAATCAGCCCCAGCATTTT. The gene calls are TRBV9 and TRBJ1-5; 7 nucleotides agree with TRBD1. The V and J ends lost 3 bases and 0 bases, in that order; junction bases with no gene match: 6. The CDR3 runs to 16 residues. The V gene's germline CDR1 is SGDLS and CDR2 YYNGEE.

The V and J genes are TRBV29-1 and TRBJ2-1; TRBD2 might be the D (5 bases). This CDR3 is built from 12 residues. Trimming took off 6 bases at V and 2 bases at J, with 8 bases between the two ends. The germline V gene encodes CDR1 SQVTM and CDR2 ANQGSEA. The CDR3: CSVALAYNEQFF. CDR3 nucleotide sequence: TGCAGCGTCGCACTAGCCTACAATGAGCAGTTCTTC.

The chain joins TRBV7-2 to TRBJ2-3; 14 bases fit TRBD2. The trim removed 6 bases at V and 5 bases at J, leaving 1 base unmatched. This CDR3 is built from 14 residues. Per the germline V gene, CDR1 is SGHTA and CDR2 is FQGNSA. The CDR3 spells CASRGLAGVDTQYF. CDR3 DNA: TGTGCCAGCAGGGGACTAGCGGGAGTAGATACGCAGTATTTT.